What follows describes a single T cell receptor beta chain. This same CDR3 is encoded by further DNA sequences in the sample. This record belongs to a study of blood T cell repertoires in COVID-19. TCRdb's table, derived via immunoSEQ multiplex PCR, lists solely in-frame clones and lacks some. The sample holds some 10,000 clones, 70% to 90% seen once. Looked up from germline, CDR1 is SGHRS and CDR2 is YFSETQ. The CDR3 totals 16 residues. J lost 5 bases, V lost 4 bases, and 12 bases had no gene match. The TCR originated in a woman in her fifties or sixties with active COVID-19. This rearrangement joins TRBV5-1 to TRBJ2-5; TRBD2 agrees at 9 bases. Sequenced material: peripheral blood. DNA of the CDR3: TGCGCCAGCAGCAGAAGCGGGGGGTCGGTTCAGGAGACCCAGTACTTC. Encoded protein: CASSRSGGSVQETQYF.